These 23 T cell receptor beta chains were all obtained from the same sample, sequenced in a study of vaccination and CD4 T cells after COVID-19. Noted treatment: roughly 10-day PBMC culture with coronavirus spike peptide pools or control peptides (ViraFEST assay). Sequencing of cultured CD4+ T cell DNA used the Oncomine TCR Beta short-read assay. TCRdb redid the calling of the PCR reads with MiXCR, one entry per CDR3 protein. The repertoire holds 10,000 to 15,000 distinct CDR3 sequences, with about 48% as singletons. Their specific antigens are unknown. The material was cultured CD4+ T cells from blood, obtained after SARS-CoV-2 vaccination. These receptors were collected from a human donor with COVID-19.

The chain combines TRBV30 with TRBJ1-5; TRBD1 matches at 7 bases. The germline gives CDR1 GTSNPN, CDR2 SVGIG (reference sequence). V trimming: 5 bases; J trimming: 4 bases; junction bases outside the gene matches: 5. The CDR3 runs to 13 residues. CDR3 residues: CAWAGGGNQPQHF. Written as DNA, the CDR3 is TGTGCCTGGGCAGGGGGGGGGAATCAGCCCCAGCATTTT.

This chain connects TRBV4-1 to TRBJ1-5, with 10 bases aligning to TRBD1. The germline V gene has CDR1 MGHRA and CDR2 YSYEKL. CDR3 length: 16 amino acids. Unmatched junction bases numbered 3, after V lost 3 bases and J lost 1 base. The CDR3 loop is CASSQGQGLSNQPQHF. The CDR3 DNA follows: TGCGCCAGCAGCCAGGGACAGGGGCTGAGCAATCAGCCCCAGCATTTT.

The rearrangement uses TRBV28 and TRBJ2-7; a weak D match, TRBD1 (5 bases). Germline V CDR1 and CDR2: MDHEN, SYDVKM. V was cut by 3 bases and J by 2 bases, with 8 bases left in between. CDR3 length equals 13 residues. CDR3 protein: CASSFVGAYEQYF. CDR3 DNA: TGTGCCAGCAGTTTCGTAGGGGCCTACGAGCAGTACTTC.

The chain recombines TRBV6-1 with TRBJ2-2; TRBD1 aligns across 10 bases. Per the germline V gene, CDR1 is MNHNS and CDR2 is SASEGT. V was pared by 7 bases and J by 0 bases, with 11 bases of the junction left unmatched. This CDR3 is 18 amino acids long. CDR3 coding DNA: TGTGCCAGCACCCTCCGTCCGGGACAGGGGACGAACACCGGGGAGCTGTTTTTT. Its protein product is CASTLRPGQGTNTGELFF.

The chain joins TRBV5-1 to TRBJ1-1; 9 positions agree with TRBD1. The germline V gene encodes CDR1 SGHRS and CDR2 YFSETQ. CDR3 length equals 15 residues. V was pared by 3 bases and J by 1 base, with 4 bases of the junction left unmatched. The DNA of the CDR3 is TGCGCCAGCAGCTCACGACAGGGGGGGAACACTGAAGCTTTCTTT. Amino acid sequence: CASSSRQGGNTEAFF.

This clonotype was found once. The chain has TRBV7-2 and TRBJ2-4; D might be TRBD1 or TRBD2, each matching 5 bases. The CDR3 has 18 amino acids. Germline V gene data show CDR1 as SGHTA and CDR2 as FQGNSA. V was shortened by 8 bases and J by 0 bases, with 23 bases between the two germline ends. The CDR3 nucleotides read TGTGCCAGCGTCTCCGGGGCGACAGTAGAACTAGCCAAAAACATTCAGTACTTC. Residues: CASVSGATVELAKNIQYF.

The CDR3 is CASSLDPPTSGANVLTF. Here the CDR3 DNA reads TGTGCCAGCAGCTTAGATCCCCCCACCTCTGGGGCCAACGTCCTGACTTTC. J is TRBJ2-6 and V is TRBV11-2; no clear D gene. The CDR3 loop spans 17 amino acids. The ends were cut back, 0 bases at V and 0 bases at J, with 9 bases in the middle. Germline-derived CDR1 and CDR2 are SGHAT and FQNNGV.

This clonotype was seen a single time. The chain recombines TRBV9 with TRBJ2-6; TRBD2 matches at 7 bases. Germline V gene sequence: CDR1 SGDLS, CDR2 YYNGEE. V dropped 3 bases and J dropped 1; count of bases not matched to a gene: 4. The CDR3 length is 16 residues. The chain's CDR3 is CASSAGGYSGANVLTF. The CDR3 coding sequence is TGTGCCAGCAGCGCGGGGGGTTATTCTGGGGCCAACGTCCTGACTTTC.

A few counts support this clonotype. The rearrangement uses TRBV7-6 and TRBJ1-6; the D is unclear. Germline V lookup: CDR1 SGHVS, CDR2 FNYEAQ. This CDR3 contains 15 residues. V dropped 4 bases and J dropped 7 bases, with 14 bases sitting between them. The CDR3 DNA sequence: TGTGCCAGCAGCTCCTTTGTAGGAGGCAATTCACCCCTCCACTTT. Protein product: CASSSFVGGNSPLHF.

Only a few counts were recorded for this clonotype. The chain employs TRBV7-2 and TRBJ1-2; D might be TRBD1 (6 bases). This CDR3 comprises 15 residues. Germline V CDR1 and CDR2: SGHTA, FQGNSA. Trimming removed 2 bases from V and 2 bases from J, with 12 bases in between. This chain's CDR3 is CASSLISGQNYGYTF. In DNA, the CDR3 is TGTGCCAGCAGCTTAATCTCCGGACAGAACTATGGCTACACCTTC.

V and J are TRBV6-5 and TRBJ2-3, with a possible D match to TRBD2 (7 bases). The V and J ends lost 2 bases and 5 bases respectively, with 17 bases between them. Germline values: CDR1 MNHEY, CDR2 SVGAGI. The CDR3 extends over 16 amino acids. The CDR3 loop is CASSYNPGGARDTQYF. CDR3 bases: TGTGCCAGCAGTTACAACCCTGGGGGGGCCCGAGATACGCAGTATTTT.

This chain uses TRBV6-2 or TRBV6-3 with TRBJ2-7, with 12 bases aligning to TRBD1. This CDR3 is 14 amino acids long. Losses at the gene ends were 8 bases for V and 4 bases for J; bases not matched to a gene: 6. In germline, CDR1 is MNHEY, CDR2 SVGEGT. The CDR3 bases are TGTGCCAGCGGGGGGACAGGGGGCCAGTACGAGCAGTACTTC. Translating it yields CASGGTGGQYEQYF.

This clonotype was seen a handful of times. The chain combines TRBV6-1 with TRBJ2-7, with TRBD1 matching over 7 bases. Germline lookup yields CDR1 MNHNS and CDR2 SASEGT. This CDR3 is 14 amino acids long. V shed 6 bases and J 3 bases; nucleotides not matched to a gene: 8. The CDR3 is CASRLTNRGYEQYF. CDR3 sequence (DNA): TGTGCCAGCAGGCTCACTAACAGGGGCTACGAGCAGTACTTC.

About this clonotype: The junction and the germline gene differ at one end; a read error may be behind it. J is TRBJ2-5 and V is TRBV7-7; 8 bases are a match to TRBD1. In germline, CDR1 is SSHAT, CDR2 FNYEAQ (reference sequence). There are 15 residues in the CDR3. The DNA of the CDR3 is TGTGCTAGCAGCTTATGGACAGGGCCCCAAGAGACCCAGTACTTC. Its translation is CASSLWTGPQETQYF.

This clonotype was detected only a few times. The rearrangement links TRBV20-1 to TRBJ2-1; the D gene is possibly TRBD2 (5 bases). Per germline, CDR1 DFQATT and CDR2 SNEGSKA (reference sequence). The CDR3 runs to 14 residues. Trimming shortened V by 6 bases and J by 6 bases, and 18 bases separated the two germline ends. The CDR3 bases are TGCAGTGCCCTAGGAGGCACCCACGGCAATGAGCAGTTCTTC. It yields the protein CSALGGTHGNEQFF.

The chain has TRBV25-1 and TRBJ2-5; 7 bases are shared with TRBD2. V was clipped by 4 bases and J by 5 bases; unmatched bases: 7. This CDR3 contains 14 residues. In germline, CDR1 is MGHDK, CDR2 SYGVNS. This CDR3 reads CASSAAGRAETQYF. In DNA, the CDR3 is TGTGCCAGCAGTGCTGCGGGGAGGGCGGAGACCCAGTACTTC.

This chain links TRBV7-6 with TRBJ2-5, with a possible D match to TRBD2 (6 bases). The CDR3 is made up of 13 amino acids. The germline V gene has CDR1 SGHVS and CDR2 FNYEAQ. Deletions cut 7 bases from V and 5 bases from J, with 14 bases between. The chain's CDR3 is CASTLAGRETQYF. The CDR3 DNA follows: TGTGCCAGCACCCTGGCGGGGAGGGAGACCCAGTACTTC.

The chain recombines TRBV24-1 with TRBJ2-5; D gene unclear. CDR3 length: 15 amino acids. Trimming stripped 1 base from V and 4 bases from J, with 12 bases between. CDR1 and CDR2 (germline): KGHDR, SFDVKD. CDR3 nucleotides: TGTGCCACCAGTGATTTTAACCTAGAAGGAGAGACCCAGTACTTC. Translation gives CATSDFNLEGETQYF.

V gene TRBV27 combines with J gene TRBJ2-3; D not certain. The CDR3 sequence is 14 residues long. Trimming removed 1 base at V and 0 bases at J, with 5 bases between. CDR1 MNHEY and CDR2 SMNVEV come from the germline V gene (reference sequence). DNA for the CDR3: TGTGCCAGCAGTTTATGGGCTAGCACAGATACGCAGTATTTT. This translates into CASSLWASTDTQYF.

A few counts support this clonotype. The genes are TRBV5-4 and TRBJ2-1, with TRBD2 matching 9 bases. Germline CDR1 reads SGHNT; CDR2 reads YYREEE (reference sequence). The CDR3 contains 16 residues. V gave up 4 bases and J gave up 2 bases; unmatched junction bases: 7. This CDR3 reads CASSPSSGITYNEQFF. The CDR3 DNA reads as TGTGCCAGCAGCCCGTCTAGCGGGATCACCTACAATGAGCAGTTCTTC.

The rearrangement links TRBV7-8 to TRBJ2-3; D gene ambiguous. CDR3 size: 12 residues. V was cut by 5 bases and J by 1 base, with 4 bases left in between. Germline V gives CDR1 SGHVS, CDR2 FQNEAQ. The CDR3 loop reads CASSTGTDTQYF. Here the CDR3 DNA reads TGTGCCAGCAGCACTGGCACAGATACGCAGTATTTT.

This sequence joins TRBV7-9 and TRBJ1-1, with TRBD1 matching 7 bases. Germline V gene sequence: CDR1 SEHNR, CDR2 FQNEAQ (reference sequence). The CDR3 has 13 amino acids. V shed 5 bases, J shed 8 bases, and the junction held 8 bases outside the gene matches. DNA for the CDR3: TGTGCCAGCAGCGCAGATCGACAGGGAGAAGCTTTCTTT. Its translation is CASSADRQGEAFF.

The chain couples TRBV7-6 to TRBJ2-7; 9 nucleotides match TRBD1. Germline-derived CDR1 and CDR2 are SGHVS and FNYEAQ. This CDR3 has 19 amino acids. V dropped 1 base and J dropped 2; count of bases not matched to a gene: 15. Here the CDR3 reads CASSLETPKRTGVPYEQYF. CDR3 DNA sequence: TGTGCCAGCAGCTTAGAAACCCCCAAAAGGACAGGGGTTCCCTACGAGCAGTACTTC.